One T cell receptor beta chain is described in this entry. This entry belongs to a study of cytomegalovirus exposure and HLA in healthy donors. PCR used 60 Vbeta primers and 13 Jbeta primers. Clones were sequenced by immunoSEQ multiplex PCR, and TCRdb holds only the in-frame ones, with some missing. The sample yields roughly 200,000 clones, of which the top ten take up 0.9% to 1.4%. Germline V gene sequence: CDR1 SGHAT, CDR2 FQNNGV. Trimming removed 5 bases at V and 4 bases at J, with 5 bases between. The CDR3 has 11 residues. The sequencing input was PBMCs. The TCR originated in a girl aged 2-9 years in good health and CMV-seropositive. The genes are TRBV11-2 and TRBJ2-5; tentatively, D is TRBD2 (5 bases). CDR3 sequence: CASSAGETQYF. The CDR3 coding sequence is TGTGCCAGCAGCGCGGGAGAGACCCAGTACTTC. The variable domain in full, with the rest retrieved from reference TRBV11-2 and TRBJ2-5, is EAGVAQSPRYKIIEKRQSVAFWCNPISGHATLYWYQQILGQGPKLLIQFQNNGVVDDSQLPKDRFSAERLKGVDSTLKIQPAKLEDSAVYLCASSAGETQYFGPGTRLLVL.